This entry describes one T cell receptor (beta chain). This sample was taken from a study of blood T cell repertoires in COVID-19. Study details: Acute and convalescent COVID-19 samples came from the United States, Italy and Spain. T cells, B-cell-depleted T cells, or PBMCs supplied cDNA or gDNA.

Germline V lookup: CDR1 MNHNY, CDR2 SVGAGI (reference sequence). With 5 bases removed from V and 2 bases from J, the gap between germline ends came to 24 bases. The CDR3 sequence is 18 residues long. Original analysis: Scientists estimated how many nucleated cells there were by amplifying reference gene primers. Generated by immunoSEQ multiplex PCR, the TCRdb table keeps only in-frame clones and is missing some. V and J calls and clone size are copied from that table; D and trimming were computed from the DNA. The sample shows about 62,000 clones, just over 85% of them seen only once. The clonotype originates from a woman of 80 years or more with acute or convalescent COVID-19. This sequence joins TRBV6-6 and TRBJ1-1; D might be TRBD1 (5 bases). The sequencing input was peripheral blood. The CDR3 nucleotides read TGTGCCAGCAGTCGCCCCGCATGGGGCGGTGATAAAAACACTGAAGCTTTCTTT. It specifies CASSRPAWGGDKNTEAFF.